These 2 T cell receptor beta chains were all obtained from the same sample, sequenced in a study of T cell responses to AZD1222 COVID-19 vaccine. Clones were sequenced by immunoSEQ multiplex PCR, and TCRdb holds only the in-frame ones, with some missing. Counted here are roughly 120,000 clones, approximately 90% occurring once; the ten biggest clones make up 11% to 15%. The sequencing used peripheral blood, collected on day 0 of AZD1222 vaccination. The receptors derive from an adult in good health.

The chain combines TRBV11-3 with TRBJ1-5; TRBD1 is a possible D gene (6 bases). CDR1 SGHNT and CDR2 YENEEA come from the germline V gene. Between the trimmed V and J ends, which lost 6 bases and 1 base, there was a span of 10 bases. The CDR3 is made up of 14 amino acids. In nucleotides, the CDR3 is TGTGCCAGCAGGAGAGGGGGGAGCAATCAGCCCCAGCATTTT. Protein: CASRRGGSNQPQHF.

The gene calls are TRBV29-1 and TRBJ2-1; a possible D gene is TRBD2 (6 bases). V dropped 2 bases and J dropped 3 bases, with 14 bases sitting between them. The germline CDR1 and CDR2 sequences are SQVTM and ANQGSEA. The CDR3 sequence is 15 residues long. The CDR3 region has the DNA TGCAGCGTTGAAAGCGGGCAGAACCTCTACAATGAGCAGTTCTTC. It yields the protein CSVESGQNLYNEQFF.